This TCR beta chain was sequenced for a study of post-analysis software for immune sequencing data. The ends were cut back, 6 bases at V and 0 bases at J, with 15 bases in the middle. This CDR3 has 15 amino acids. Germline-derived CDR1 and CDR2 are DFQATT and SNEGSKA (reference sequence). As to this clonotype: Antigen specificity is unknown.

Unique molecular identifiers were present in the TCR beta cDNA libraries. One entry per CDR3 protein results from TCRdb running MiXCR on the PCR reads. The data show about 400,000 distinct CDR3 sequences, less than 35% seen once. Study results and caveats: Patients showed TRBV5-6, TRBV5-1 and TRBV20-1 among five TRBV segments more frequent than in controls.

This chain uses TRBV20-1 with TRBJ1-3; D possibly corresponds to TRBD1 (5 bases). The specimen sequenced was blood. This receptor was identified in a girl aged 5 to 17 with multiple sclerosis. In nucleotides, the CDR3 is TGCAGTGCGTTGAACGACGGGGCCTCTGGAAACACCATATATTTT. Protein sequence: CSALNDGASGNTIYF.